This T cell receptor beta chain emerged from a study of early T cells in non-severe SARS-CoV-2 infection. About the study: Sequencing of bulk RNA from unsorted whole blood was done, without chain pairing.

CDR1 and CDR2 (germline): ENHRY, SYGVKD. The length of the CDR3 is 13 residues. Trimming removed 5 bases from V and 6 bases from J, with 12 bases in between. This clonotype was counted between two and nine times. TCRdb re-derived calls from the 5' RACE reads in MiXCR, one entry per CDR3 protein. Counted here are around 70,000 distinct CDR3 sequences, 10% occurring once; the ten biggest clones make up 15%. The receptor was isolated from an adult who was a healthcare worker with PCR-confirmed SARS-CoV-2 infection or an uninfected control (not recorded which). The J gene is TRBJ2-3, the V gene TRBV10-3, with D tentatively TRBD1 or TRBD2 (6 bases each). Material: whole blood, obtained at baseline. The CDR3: CAISQTGADTQYF. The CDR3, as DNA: TGTGCCATCAGTCAAACGGGGGCTGATACGCAGTATTTT.